The 21 T cell receptor beta chains presented below share a single source sample, sequenced in a study of OX40 agonist ivuxolimab in advanced cancers. TCRdb's table, derived via immunoSEQ multiplex PCR, lists solely in-frame clones and lacks some. The sample yields about 20,000 clones, approximately 83% seen once. Sequenced material: CD4+ or CD8+ T cells sorted from blood, taken in a trial of the OX40 agonist ivuxolimab. The source is an adult with an advanced solid tumor such as melanoma, head and neck, liver or kidney cancer.

V gene TRBV9 combines with J gene TRBJ2-7; 11 nucleotides match TRBD1. The germline V gene has CDR1 SGDLS and CDR2 YYNGEE. The CDR3 has 14 amino acids. V dropped 0 bases and J dropped 6; count of bases not matched to a gene: 2. CDR3 sequence: CASSVGGQGGEQYF. DNA of the CDR3: TGTGCCAGCAGCGTAGGGGGACAGGGGGGCGAGCAGTACTTC.

J is TRBJ2-1 and V is TRBV9, with a tentative D call TRBD1 (6 bases). Germline V lookup: CDR1 SGDLS, CDR2 YYNGEE. This CDR3 is built from 14 residues. The V and J ends lost 4 bases and 4 bases respectively, with 12 bases between them. CDR3 DNA: TGTGCCAGCAGCCCCCAGGGGAATTACAATGAGCAGTTCTTC. The encoded protein is CASSPQGNYNEQFF.

This clone was seen only once. The genes are TRBV4-3 and TRBJ2-7, with TRBD1 identical over 8 bases. This CDR3 contains 15 residues. The V segment lost 4 bases and the J segment 4 bases; nucleotides outside the gene matches: 9. Germline V CDR1 and CDR2: LGHNA, YSLEER. The DNA of the CDR3 is TGCGCCAGCAGCCCCCGGGAGACAGGGGTATACGAGCAGTACTTC. Translation gives CASSPRETGVYEQYF.

The J gene is TRBJ2-5, the V gene TRBV18; D possibly corresponds to TRBD1 (5 bases). CDR1 KGHSH and CDR2 LQKENI come from the germline V gene. The CDR3 is 13 residues long. The V end lost 4 bases, the J end lost 3 bases, and 9 bases lay between the germline ends. CDR3 sequence (DNA): TGTGCCAGCTCACGAACAGGAGAAGAGACCCAGTACTTC. Encoded protein: CASSRTGEETQYF.

This clone was found once. The chain uses TRBV7-3 and TRBJ2-1; 9 nucleotides line up with TRBD1. This CDR3 has 16 amino acids. CDR1 and CDR2 from the germline V gene are SGHTA and FQGTGA. V trimming: 5 bases; J trimming: 1 base; junction bases outside the gene matches: 6. The CDR3 nucleotides are TGTGCCAGCAGCCCCCGGACAGGGGCTTCCTACAATGAGCAGTTCTTC. As protein: CASSPRTGASYNEQFF.

This chain joins TRBV4-3 and TRBJ2-7; D remains ambiguous. Trimming took off 4 bases at V and 6 bases at J, with 19 bases between the two ends. This CDR3 spans 15 amino acids. Germline CDR1 reads LGHNA; CDR2 reads YSLEER. CDR3 sequence reads: CASSPSRTEIGEQYF. CDR3 nucleotides: TGCGCCAGCAGCCCCTCGAGGACCGAGATCGGCGAGCAGTACTTC.

The rearrangement joins TRBV19 to TRBJ2-3, with D perhaps being TRBD1 or TRBD2 (6 bases each). CDR3 length: 15 amino acids. V was shortened by 5 bases and J by 4 bases, with 16 bases between the two germline ends. Per germline, CDR1 LNHDA and CDR2 SQIVND (reference sequence). The DNA for the CDR3 is TGTGCCAGTAGTGCCTCCTTAGGGGGGCCAGATACGCAGTATTTT. Its translation is CASSASLGGPDTQYF.

The rearrangement links TRBV29-1 to TRBJ2-7; 10 bases are a match to TRBD1. Germline values: CDR1 SQVTM, CDR2 ANQGSEA. V shed 6 bases and J 4 bases; nucleotides not matched to a gene: 9. This CDR3 contains 14 residues. The DNA of the CDR3 is TGCAGCGTCCGGGACAGGGGTGCCCTTTACGAGCAGTACTTC. It yields the protein CSVRDRGALYEQYF.

V and J are TRBV7-8 and TRBJ1-3; 8 nucleotides line up with TRBD1. V lost 5 bases, J lost 3 bases, and 9 bases stayed unmatched. In germline, CDR1 is SGHVS, CDR2 FQNEAQ. The CDR3 has 16 amino acids. CDR3: CASSTLQGALGNTIYF. CDR3 sequence (DNA): TGTGCCAGCAGCACCCTGCAGGGGGCGCTTGGAAACACCATATATTTT.

The sample holds a few counts of this clone. The chain has TRBV5-4 and TRBJ1-4, with D maybe TRBD1 (6 bases). The CDR3 is 15 amino acids. V shed 0 bases and J shed 6 bases, with 12 bases lying between them. Germline V gives CDR1 SGHNT, CDR2 YYREEE (reference sequence). The CDR3 protein is CASSLGGTRDEKLFF. Here the CDR3 DNA reads TGTGCCAGCAGCTTGGGGGGGACACGCGATGAAAAACTGTTTTTT.

CDR3 coding DNA: TGTGCCAGCAGCGCAGGAGGTATGGACTATGGCTACACCTTC. Its protein is CASSAGGMDYGYTF. This chain connects TRBV9 to TRBJ1-2; no firm D call. CDR3 length: 14 residues. Germline CDR1 is SGDLS and CDR2 is YYNGEE. V shed 3 bases and J shed 3 bases, with 12 bases lying between them.

This clone was recorded only once. The V call is TRBV9, the J call TRBJ2-2, with D unclear. CDR3 size: 15 residues. The V end lost 0 bases, the J end lost 6 bases, and 12 bases lay between the germline ends. The germline V gene encodes CDR1 SGDLS and CDR2 YYNGEE. CDR3 in amino acids: CASSVAAVGAGELFF. As DNA, the CDR3 is TGTGCCAGCAGCGTAGCGGCGGTAGGAGCCGGGGAGCTGTTTTTT.

This clone was detected a few times. J is TRBJ2-7 and V is TRBV6-5, with TRBD2 matching over 7 bases. The ends lost 2 bases at V and 7 bases at J; junction bases unmatched: 8. This CDR3 comprises 14 residues. Germline CDR1 MNHEY, CDR2 SVGAGI. Written as DNA, the CDR3 is TGTGCCAGCAGTTACGGGTCGAGCGGGGAGGAGCAGTACTTC. Translated: CASSYGSSGEEQYF.

The rearrangement links TRBV6-4 to TRBJ2-3, with 9 bases aligning to TRBD1. The CDR3 sequence is 15 residues long. The V segment lost 6 bases and the J segment 1 base; nucleotides outside the gene matches: 5. The germline CDR1 and CDR2 sequences are MRHNA and SNTAGT. The CDR3 reads CASSLGQGGTDTQYF. For the CDR3, the DNA is TGTGCCAGCAGCTTGGGACAGGGTGGCACAGATACGCAGTATTTT.

The chain joins TRBV5-4 to TRBJ2-3; 10 nucleotides align to TRBD1. Trimming removed 4 bases from V and 4 bases from J; junction bases left unmatched: 9. This CDR3 has 16 amino acids. In germline, CDR1 is SGHNT, CDR2 YYREEE (reference sequence). The CDR3 protein is CASSKPGQGIADTQYF. The CDR3 nucleotides read TGTGCCAGCAGCAAACCGGGACAGGGGATAGCAGATACGCAGTATTTT.

The V gene is TRBV5-1, the J gene TRBJ2-5; D might be TRBD1 or TRBD2, each matching 6 bases. With 0 bases removed from V and 4 bases from J, the gap between germline ends came to 10 bases. Germline V lookup: CDR1 SGHRS, CDR2 YFSETQ. The CDR3 has 14 amino acids. The DNA for the CDR3 is TGCGCCAGCAGCTTGGAGGGGGGAGGAGAGACCCAGTACTTC. Its translation is CASSLEGGGETQYF. Supplemented by reference TRBV5-1 and TRBJ2-5, the full variable domain reads KAGVTQTPRYLIKTRGQQVTLSCSPISGHRSVSWYQQTPGQGLQFLFEYFSETQRNKGNFPGRFSGRQFSNSRSEMNVSTLELGDSALYLCASSLEGGGETQYFGPGTRLLVL.

This sequence joins TRBV18 and TRBJ1-5; TRBD1 might be the D (5 bases). This CDR3 has 15 amino acids. Germline CDR1 is KGHSH and CDR2 is LQKENI. The V end was cut by 8 bases, the J end by 5 bases, with 19 bases between. The DNA for the CDR3 is TGTGCCAGCACCTCCGGGGCGACTCCTTATCAGCCCCAGCATTTT. This translates into CASTSGATPYQPQHF.

The V and J genes are TRBV27 and TRBJ2-7; D ambiguous. In germline, CDR1 is MNHEY, CDR2 SMNVEV (reference sequence). The CDR3 runs 13 residues. V lost 2 bases and J lost 4, with 9 bases in between. The CDR3 loop reads CASSLVPVYEQYF. CDR3 DNA: TGTGCCAGCAGTTTAGTTCCCGTATACGAGCAGTACTTC.

This chain links TRBV5-1 with TRBJ1-5; possible D gene TRBD1, 5 bases. The V gene lost 4 bases and the J gene lost 0 bases, with 11 bases spanning the gap. In germline, CDR1 is SGHRS, CDR2 YFSETQ. This CDR3 is built from 15 residues. CDR3 protein: CASSPAGYSNQPQHF. The DNA for the CDR3 is TGCGCCAGCAGCCCTGCAGGGTATAGCAATCAGCCCCAGCATTTT.

The chain carries TRBV9 and TRBJ2-3; unclear D gene. The ends were cut back, 3 bases at V and 8 bases at J, with 10 bases in the middle. The CDR3 consists of 12 residues. Germline CDR1 SGDLS, CDR2 YYNGEE. CDR3 sequence reads: CASSELGSTQYF. The CDR3 nucleotides read TGTGCCAGCAGCGAGCTGGGTAGTACGCAGTATTTT.

The chain couples TRBV19 to TRBJ1-3, with D possibly being TRBD1 (6 bases). Trimming cost V 8 bases and J 8 bases, with 16 bases left between them. This CDR3 is built from 13 residues. The germline V gene encodes CDR1 LNHDA and CDR2 SQIVND (reference sequence). CDR3 sequence reads: CASHGGLGDTIYF. For the CDR3, the DNA is TGTGCCAGTCATGGGGGGCTAGGGGACACCATATATTTT.